This T cell receptor (beta chain) was observed in a study of blood T cells in healthy people across ages. Whole-study results and caveats: Observed TCR beta diversity showed a strong correlation with the percentage of naive T cells as measured by flow cytometry. Unsorted PBMC material precluded a definitive naive versus antigen-experienced comparison. Per million T cells, TCR beta diversity dropped roughly linearly as age increased.

Trimming removed 3 bases from V and 3 bases from J, with 14 bases in between. Looked up from germline, CDR1 is LGHNA and CDR2 is YNFKEQ. This CDR3 has 15 residues. Concerning this clonotype: Its cognate antigen is unknown.

It was with a sample-barcoded 5' primer and a J-beta primer mix that a second PCR of about 6 to 12 cycles was run. Unique molecular identifiers of 12 random nucleotides labeled each cDNA. TCRdb re-called the 5' RACE reads with MiXCR, one entry per CDR3 protein. The sample records roughly 800,000 distinct CDR3 sequences, 58% being singletons. The chain joins TRBV4-2 to TRBJ1-1; D might be TRBD1 (6 bases). Sequences were obtained from blood. The receptor comes from a man aged 25-45 years in good health. CDR3 sequence reads: CASSQTLQGYTEAFF. In DNA, the CDR3 is TGTGCCAGCAGCCAGACTTTACAGGGCTACACTGAAGCTTTCTTT.